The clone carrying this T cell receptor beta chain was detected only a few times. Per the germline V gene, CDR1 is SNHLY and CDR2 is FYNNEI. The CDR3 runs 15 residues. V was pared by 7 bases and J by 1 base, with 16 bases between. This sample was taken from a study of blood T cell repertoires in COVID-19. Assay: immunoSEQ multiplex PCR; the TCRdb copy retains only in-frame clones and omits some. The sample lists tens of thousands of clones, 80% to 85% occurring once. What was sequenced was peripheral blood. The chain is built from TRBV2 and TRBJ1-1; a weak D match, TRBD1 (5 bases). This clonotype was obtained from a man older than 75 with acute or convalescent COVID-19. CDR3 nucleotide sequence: TGTGCCAGCAAAAGGGGCCGGGGAGGGAACACTGAAGCTTTCTTT. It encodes CASKRGRGGNTEAFF.